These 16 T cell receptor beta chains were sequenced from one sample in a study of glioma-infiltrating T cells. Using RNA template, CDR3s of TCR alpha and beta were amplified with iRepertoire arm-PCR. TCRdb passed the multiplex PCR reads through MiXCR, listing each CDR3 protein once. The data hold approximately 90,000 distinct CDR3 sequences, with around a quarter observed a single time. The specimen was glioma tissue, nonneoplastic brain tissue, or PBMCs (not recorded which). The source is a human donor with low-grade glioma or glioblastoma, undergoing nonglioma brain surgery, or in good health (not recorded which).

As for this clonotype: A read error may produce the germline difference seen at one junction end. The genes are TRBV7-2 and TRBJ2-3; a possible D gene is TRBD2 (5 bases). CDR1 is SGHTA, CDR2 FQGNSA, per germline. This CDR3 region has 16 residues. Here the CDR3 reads CAISTTGPGSTDTQYF. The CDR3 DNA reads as TGTGCCATCAGCACTACGGGTCCGGGGAGCACAGATACGCAGTATTTT.

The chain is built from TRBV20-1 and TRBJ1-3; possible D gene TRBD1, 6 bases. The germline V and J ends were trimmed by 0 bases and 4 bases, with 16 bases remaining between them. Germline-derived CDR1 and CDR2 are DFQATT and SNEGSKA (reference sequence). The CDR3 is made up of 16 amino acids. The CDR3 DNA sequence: TGCAGTGCTAGAGAGGCCCCGGGGGCGGGGGGAAACACCATATATTTT. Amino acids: CSAREAPGAGGNTIYF.

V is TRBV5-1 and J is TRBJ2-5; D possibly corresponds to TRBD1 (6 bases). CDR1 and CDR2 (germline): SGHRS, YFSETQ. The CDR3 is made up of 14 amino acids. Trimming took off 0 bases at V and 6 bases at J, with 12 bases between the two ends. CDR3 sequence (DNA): TGCGCCAGCAGCTTGGGGCAGGGGATGAAGACCCAGTACTTC. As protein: CASSLGQGMKTQYF.

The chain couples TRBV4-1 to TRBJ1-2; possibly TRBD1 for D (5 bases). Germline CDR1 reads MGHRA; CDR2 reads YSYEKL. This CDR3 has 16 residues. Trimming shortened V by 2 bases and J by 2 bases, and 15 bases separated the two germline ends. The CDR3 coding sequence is TGCGCCAGCAGCCAACCGGGACCCAGAGTAAACTATGGCTACACCTTC. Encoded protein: CASSQPGPRVNYGYTF.

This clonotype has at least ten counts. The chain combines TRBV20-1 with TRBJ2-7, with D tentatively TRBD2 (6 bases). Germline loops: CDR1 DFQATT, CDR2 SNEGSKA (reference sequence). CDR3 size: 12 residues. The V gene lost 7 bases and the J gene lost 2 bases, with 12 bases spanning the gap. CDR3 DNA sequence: TGCAGTGTAAGCGGAGGGACCTACGAGCAGTACTTC. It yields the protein CSVSGGTYEQYF.

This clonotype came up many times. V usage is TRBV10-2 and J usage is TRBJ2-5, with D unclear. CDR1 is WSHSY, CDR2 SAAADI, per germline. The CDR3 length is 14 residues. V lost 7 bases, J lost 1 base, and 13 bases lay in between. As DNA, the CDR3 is TGCGCCAGCAAGCAGCAGGTCCTCCAAGAGACCCAGTACTTC. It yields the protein CASKQQVLQETQYF.

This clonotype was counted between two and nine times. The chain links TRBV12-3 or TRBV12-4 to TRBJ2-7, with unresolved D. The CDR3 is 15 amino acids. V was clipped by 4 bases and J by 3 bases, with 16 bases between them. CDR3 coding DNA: TGTGCCAGCAGTTCCCCCTCTAGGGCCAACTACGAGCAGTACTTC. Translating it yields CASSSPSRANYEQYF.

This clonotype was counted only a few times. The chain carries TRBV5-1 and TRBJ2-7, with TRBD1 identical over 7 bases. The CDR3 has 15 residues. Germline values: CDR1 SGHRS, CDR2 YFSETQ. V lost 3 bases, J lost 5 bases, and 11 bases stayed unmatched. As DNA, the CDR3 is TGCGCCAGCAGCTCGCGACAGGGAATTCGGCACGAGCAGTACTTC. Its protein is CASSSRQGIRHEQYF.

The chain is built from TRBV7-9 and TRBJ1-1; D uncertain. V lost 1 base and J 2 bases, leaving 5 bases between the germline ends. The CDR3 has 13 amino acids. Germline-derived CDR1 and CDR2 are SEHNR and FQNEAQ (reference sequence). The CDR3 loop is CASSLGINTEAFF. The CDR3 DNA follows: TGTGCCAGCAGCTTAGGCATAAACACTGAAGCTTTCTTT.

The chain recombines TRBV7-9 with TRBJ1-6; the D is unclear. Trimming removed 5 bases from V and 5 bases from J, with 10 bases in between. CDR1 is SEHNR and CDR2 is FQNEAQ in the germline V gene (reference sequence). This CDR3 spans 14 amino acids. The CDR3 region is CASSRVLNNSPLHF. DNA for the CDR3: TGTGCCAGCAGCAGGGTTCTAAATAATTCACCCCTCCACTTT.

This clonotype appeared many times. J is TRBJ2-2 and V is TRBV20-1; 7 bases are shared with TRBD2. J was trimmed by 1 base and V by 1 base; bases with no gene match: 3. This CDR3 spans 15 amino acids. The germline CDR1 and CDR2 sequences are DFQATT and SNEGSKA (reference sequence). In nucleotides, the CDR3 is TGCAGTGCTAGAGCCCAGCGGGGGAACACCGGGGAGCTGTTTTTT. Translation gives CSARAQRGNTGELFF.

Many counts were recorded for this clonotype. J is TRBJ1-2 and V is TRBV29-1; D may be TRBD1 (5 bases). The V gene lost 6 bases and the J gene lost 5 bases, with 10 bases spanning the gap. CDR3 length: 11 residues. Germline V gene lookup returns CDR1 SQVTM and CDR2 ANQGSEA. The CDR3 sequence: CSVVDRYGYTF. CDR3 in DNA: TGCAGCGTCGTTGACAGATATGGCTACACCTTC.

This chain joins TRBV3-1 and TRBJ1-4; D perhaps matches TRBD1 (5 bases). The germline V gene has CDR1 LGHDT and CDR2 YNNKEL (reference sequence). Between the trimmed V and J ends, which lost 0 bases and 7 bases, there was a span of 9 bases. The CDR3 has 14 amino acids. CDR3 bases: TGTGCCAGCAGCCAAGAGGGGACTCTTGAAAAACTGTTTTTT. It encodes CASSQEGTLEKLFF. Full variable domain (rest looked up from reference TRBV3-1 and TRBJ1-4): DTAVSQTPKYLVTQMGNDKSIKCEQNLGHDTMYWYKQDSKKFLKIMFSYNNKELIINETVPNRFSPKSPDKAHLNLHINSLELGDSAVYFCASSQEGTLEKLFFGSGTQLSVL.

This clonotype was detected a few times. CDR3: CASSLRQGVQETQYF. The CDR3 bases are TGTGCCAGCAGCTTAAGGCAGGGGGTCCAAGAGACCCAGTACTTC. The chain joins TRBV7-9 to TRBJ2-5, with TRBD1 identical over 7 bases. Trimming cost V 2 bases and J 1 base; bases outside gene matches: 4. This CDR3 contains 15 residues. Germline CDR1 is SEHNR and CDR2 is FQNEAQ (reference sequence).

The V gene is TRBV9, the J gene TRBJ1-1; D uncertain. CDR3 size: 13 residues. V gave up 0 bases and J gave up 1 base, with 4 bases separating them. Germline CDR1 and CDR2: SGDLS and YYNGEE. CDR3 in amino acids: CASSVVPNTEAFF. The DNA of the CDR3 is TGTGCCAGCAGCGTAGTTCCGAACACTGAAGCTTTCTTT.

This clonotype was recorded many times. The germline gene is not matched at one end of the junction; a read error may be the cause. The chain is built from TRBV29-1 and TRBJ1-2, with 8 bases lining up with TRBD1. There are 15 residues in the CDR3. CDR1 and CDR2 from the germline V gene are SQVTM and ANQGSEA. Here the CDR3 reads CSVEVRGLTNYGYTF. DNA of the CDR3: TGCAGCGTAGAAGTCAGGGGGCTAACTAACTATGGCTACACCTTC.